What follows describes a single T cell receptor (beta chain). Trimming took 3 bases from V and 0 from J, leaving 12 bases between them. Germline CDR1 KGHSH, CDR2 LQKENI. The CDR3 has 16 residues. Method: immunoSEQ multiplex PCR; TCRdb's copy keeps in-frame clones and lacks some. There are 90,000 to 110,000 clones in the sample; 85% to 90% occur only once, and approximately 2% lies in the top ten. This sample is drawn from a study of cytomegalovirus exposure and HLA in healthy donors. The TCR comes from a woman aged 18-35 years in good health and CMV-seronegative. V is TRBV18 and J is TRBJ1-3; D might be TRBD1 (6 bases). Sequencing input: PBMCs. CDR3 nucleotide sequence: TGTGCCAGCTCACCCCTCACAGGGACCTCTGGAAACACCATATATTTT. Translated: CASSPLTGTSGNTIYF.